This T cell receptor (beta chain) derives from a study of control samples from healthy donors and cancer patients. Profiled with immunoSEQ multiplex PCR; TCRdb holds only in-frame clones, not every one. The sample carries 90,000 or so clones, roughly 91% recorded once. Sequencing input: blood. This TCR was recovered from a woman aged 60-75 years in good health.

Here the CDR3 reads CASSLVSGDYGYTF. The CDR3 DNA sequence: TGTGCCAGCAGCTTAGTTTCCGGAGACTATGGCTACACCTTC. This chain links TRBV13 with TRBJ1-2, with D unclear. Trimming removed 1 base from V and 3 bases from J, with 9 bases in between. The CDR3 is made up of 14 amino acids. CDR1 PRHDT and CDR2 FYEKMQ come from the germline V gene (reference sequence).